This record covers a single T cell receptor beta chain. This clone's antigen is unknown. Base qualities were left out, and no much larger clone turns up one base away. One collaborating source in Seattle enrolled patients while the patients were actively infected and followed the patients over time throughout the course of disease. The collaborating institutions used their own protocols to collect whole blood in K2EDTA tubes. For TCRbeta analysis, collaborators shipped samples in one of three forms: frozen whole blood, isolated PBMCs, or DNA extracted from either of those sample types. The immunoSEQ Assay, a bias-controlled multiplex PCR, was used to amplify TCRbeta CDR3 regions from genomic DNA. Per the authors' processing: The number of nucleated cells in each sample was estimated by amplification of reference gene primers within the assay. To quantify the absolute abundance of each unique TCRbeta CDR3 rearrangement, sequence reads were collapsed and filtered. For each sample, productive Simpson clonality was calculated by taking the square root of Simpson's diversity index across productive rearrangements. Drawn from immuneACCESS, this table holds only the in-frame rearrangements with V and J called that TCRdb kept. Clones are partly lost; checked studies trace under half to an unresolved V gene and leave the rest unexplained. The D gene and trimming were derived from the DNA, and the V and J assignments and clone size from that table. For this sample there are roughly 290,000 clones; roughly 84% appear just once. 15% to 19% of the sample comes from the top ten.

The entry originates in a study of blood T cell repertoires in COVID-19 (TCRdb year 2020). Study-wide context: Samples from collaborators originated in the United States, Italy and Spain and spanned both the acute and convalescent phases of COVID-19. A freely available public database, intended as a resource for researchers studying the immune response to SARS-CoV-2, is where the repertoires were released. Samples came from the ongoing ImmuneRACE study (first 160 participants) plus 1,254 subjects from 6 global collaborators. The material from the prospective study consisted of cDNA or gDNA derived from T cells, B-cell-depleted T cells, or PBMCs. Where HLA class I and class II types were available, the types were taken from metadata supplied by the sample provider, not from assay-based typing. The sample metadata nearly always contained a de-identified subject ID, COVID-19 status, age in years and sex. Deeply sampled blood TCRbeta repertoires from subjects exposed to, actively infected with, or recovered from COVID-19 were included in the dataset.

The investigation overall reported the following: How much clinical and demographic metadata was included differed by source and by participant, and the metadata was provided uncurated.

Including the terminal cysteine and phenylalanine, the CDR3 comprises 13 residues. The CDR3 DNA has 39 bases and is translated from base 1. Sequences SNHLY (CDR1) and FYNNEI (CDR2) are obtained from the germline V gene. V trim: 6 bases; J trim: 5 bases; unmatched bases: 6. The sequencing input was peripheral blood. The TCR sequence derives from a person between 70 and 80 years old with COVID-19, enrolled during active disease. The V and J segments used are TRBV2 and TRBJ2-5, and 7 bases in between align with TRBD1. The CDR3 corresponds to CASRGLQGETQYF. The nucleotide sequence is TGTGCCAGCAGGGGTCTACAGGGGGAGACCCAGTACTTC.